Included here is one TCR beta chain sequence, with context. Its antigen is still unknown. These data are taken from a study of CD8+ T cells in alopecia areata. The wider study: Treated patients swallowed 5 to 10 mg of oral tofacitinib twice daily. Study findings and constraints: Mice showed clearer TCR sharing than patients did, a gap that was possibly HLA-related. Affected scalp, especially in alopecia totalis/universalis, had a higher clonality than normal scalp did.

It was cDNA, reverse transcribed from extracted RNA, that served as the sequencing template. Data came from immunoSEQ multiplex PCR; TCRdb stores just in-frame clones and leaves some out. The sample shows 150,000 or so clones, 50% to 65% of them seen only once. The specimen comprised CD8+ T cells sorted from blood, sampled at week 0. The receptor comes from a human donor with alopecia areata.

The CDR3 DNA follows: TGCGCCAGCAGCCTCTGGAGAGGCAATGAGCAGTTCTTC. The encoded protein is CASSLWRGNEQFF. The chain recombines TRBV4-3 with TRBJ2-1; D gene ambiguous. This CDR3 spans 13 amino acids. The V gene's germline CDR1 is LGHNA and CDR2 YSLEER. V lost 4 bases and J 6 bases, leaving 10 bases between the germline ends.